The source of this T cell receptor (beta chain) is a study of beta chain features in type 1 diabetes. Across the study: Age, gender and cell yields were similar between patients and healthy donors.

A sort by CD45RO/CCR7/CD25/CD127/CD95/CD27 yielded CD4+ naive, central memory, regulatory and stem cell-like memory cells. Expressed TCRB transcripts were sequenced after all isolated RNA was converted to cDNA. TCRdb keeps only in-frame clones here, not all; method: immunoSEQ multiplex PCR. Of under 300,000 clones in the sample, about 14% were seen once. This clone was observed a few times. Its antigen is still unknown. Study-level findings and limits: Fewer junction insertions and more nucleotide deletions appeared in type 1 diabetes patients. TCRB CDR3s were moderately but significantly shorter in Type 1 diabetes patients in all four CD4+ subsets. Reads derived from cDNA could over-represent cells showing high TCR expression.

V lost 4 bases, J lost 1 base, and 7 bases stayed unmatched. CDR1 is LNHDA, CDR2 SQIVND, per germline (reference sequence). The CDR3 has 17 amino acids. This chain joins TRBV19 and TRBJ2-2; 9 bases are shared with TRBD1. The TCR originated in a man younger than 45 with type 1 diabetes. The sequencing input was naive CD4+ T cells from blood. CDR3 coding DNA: TGTGCCAGTAGTACTGGACCGGGACAGGGGAACACCGGGGAGCTGTTTTTT. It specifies CASSTGPGQGNTGELFF.